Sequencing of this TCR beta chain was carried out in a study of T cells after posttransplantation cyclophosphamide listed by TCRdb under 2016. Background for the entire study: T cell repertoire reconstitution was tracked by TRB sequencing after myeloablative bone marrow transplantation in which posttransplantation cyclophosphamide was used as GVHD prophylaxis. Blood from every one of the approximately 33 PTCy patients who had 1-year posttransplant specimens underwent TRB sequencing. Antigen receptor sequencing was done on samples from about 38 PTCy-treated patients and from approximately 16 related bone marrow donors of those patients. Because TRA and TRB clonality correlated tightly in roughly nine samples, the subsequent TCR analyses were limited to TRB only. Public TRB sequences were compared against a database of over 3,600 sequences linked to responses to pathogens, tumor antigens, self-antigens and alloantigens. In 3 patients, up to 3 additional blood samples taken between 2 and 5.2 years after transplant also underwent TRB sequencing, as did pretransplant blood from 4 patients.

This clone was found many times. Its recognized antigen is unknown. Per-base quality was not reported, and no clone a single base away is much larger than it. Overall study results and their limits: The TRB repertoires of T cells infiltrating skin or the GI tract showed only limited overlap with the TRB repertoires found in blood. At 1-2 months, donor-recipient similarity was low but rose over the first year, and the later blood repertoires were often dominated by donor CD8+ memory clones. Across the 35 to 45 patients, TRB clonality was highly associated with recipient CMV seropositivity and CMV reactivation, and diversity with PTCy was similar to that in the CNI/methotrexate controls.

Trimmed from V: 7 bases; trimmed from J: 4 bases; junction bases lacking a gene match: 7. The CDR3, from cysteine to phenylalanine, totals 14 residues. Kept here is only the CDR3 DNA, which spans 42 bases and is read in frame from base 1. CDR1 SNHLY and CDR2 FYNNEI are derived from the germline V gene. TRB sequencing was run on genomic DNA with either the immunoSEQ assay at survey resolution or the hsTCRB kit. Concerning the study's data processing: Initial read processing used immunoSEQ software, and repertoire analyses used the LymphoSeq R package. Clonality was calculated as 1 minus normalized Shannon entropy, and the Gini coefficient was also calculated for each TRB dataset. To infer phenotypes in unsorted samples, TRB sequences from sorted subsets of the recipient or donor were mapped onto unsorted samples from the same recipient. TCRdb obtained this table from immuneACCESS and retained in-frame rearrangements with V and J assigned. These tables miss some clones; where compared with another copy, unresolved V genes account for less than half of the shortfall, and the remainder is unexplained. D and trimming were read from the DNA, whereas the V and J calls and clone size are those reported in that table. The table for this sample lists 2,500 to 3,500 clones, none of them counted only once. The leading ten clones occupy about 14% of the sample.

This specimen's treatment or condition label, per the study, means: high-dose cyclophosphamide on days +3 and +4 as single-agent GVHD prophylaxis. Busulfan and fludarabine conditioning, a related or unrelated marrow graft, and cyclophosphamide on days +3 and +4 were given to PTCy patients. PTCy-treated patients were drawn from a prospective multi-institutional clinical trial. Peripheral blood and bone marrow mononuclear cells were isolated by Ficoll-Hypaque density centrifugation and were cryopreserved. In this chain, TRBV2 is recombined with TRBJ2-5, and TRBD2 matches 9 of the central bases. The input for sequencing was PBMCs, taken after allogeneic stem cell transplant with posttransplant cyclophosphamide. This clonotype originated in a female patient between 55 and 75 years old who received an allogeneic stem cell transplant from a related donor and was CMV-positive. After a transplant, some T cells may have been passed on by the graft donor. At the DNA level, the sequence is TGTGCCAGCATCCGCCTAGCGGGGACAGAGACCCAGTACTTC. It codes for CASIRLAGTETQYF.